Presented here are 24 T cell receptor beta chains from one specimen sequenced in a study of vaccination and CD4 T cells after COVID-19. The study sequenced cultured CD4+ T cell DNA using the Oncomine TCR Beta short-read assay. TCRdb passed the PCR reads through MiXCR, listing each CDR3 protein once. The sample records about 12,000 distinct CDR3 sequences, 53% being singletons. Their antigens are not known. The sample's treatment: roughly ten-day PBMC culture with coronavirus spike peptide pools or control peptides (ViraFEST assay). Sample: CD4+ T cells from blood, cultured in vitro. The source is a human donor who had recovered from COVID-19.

For the CDR3, the DNA is TGTGCCTGGAGTTATGAGCGTAACACCATATATTTT. Translation gives CAWSYERNTIYF. The chain links TRBV30 to TRBJ1-3; no firm D call. This CDR3 contains 12 residues. V lost 2 bases and J lost 7, with 9 bases in between. CDR1 is GTSNPN and CDR2 is SVGIG in the germline V gene (reference sequence).

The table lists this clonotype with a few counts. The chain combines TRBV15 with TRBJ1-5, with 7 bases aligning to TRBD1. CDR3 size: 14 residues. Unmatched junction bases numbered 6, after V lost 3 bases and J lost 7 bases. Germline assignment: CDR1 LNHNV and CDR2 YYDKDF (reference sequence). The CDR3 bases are TGTGCCACCAGCAGTCCAGGGGGGTGGCAGCCCCAGCATTTT. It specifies CATSSPGGWQPQHF.

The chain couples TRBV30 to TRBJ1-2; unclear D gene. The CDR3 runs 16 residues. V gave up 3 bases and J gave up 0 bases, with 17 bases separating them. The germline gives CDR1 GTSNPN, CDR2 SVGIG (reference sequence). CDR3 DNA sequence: TGTGCCTGGAGCCAAACCCCGCAGAGGGCTAACTATGGCTACACCTTC. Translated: CAWSQTPQRANYGYTF.

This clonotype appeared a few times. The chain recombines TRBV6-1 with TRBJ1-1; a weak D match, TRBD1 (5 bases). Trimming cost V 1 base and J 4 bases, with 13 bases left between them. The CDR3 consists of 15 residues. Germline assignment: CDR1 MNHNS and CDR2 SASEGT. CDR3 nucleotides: TGTGCCAGCAGTGAAGAACCAGGGTGGCCCACTGAAGCTTTCTTT. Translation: CASSEEPGWPTEAFF.

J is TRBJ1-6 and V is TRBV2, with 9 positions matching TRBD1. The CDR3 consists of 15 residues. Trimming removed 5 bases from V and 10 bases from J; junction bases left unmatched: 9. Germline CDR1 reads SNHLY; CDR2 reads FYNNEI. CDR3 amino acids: CASSSLGQGASPLHF. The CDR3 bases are TGTGCCAGCAGTTCATTGGGACAGGGCGCGTCACCCCTCCACTTT.

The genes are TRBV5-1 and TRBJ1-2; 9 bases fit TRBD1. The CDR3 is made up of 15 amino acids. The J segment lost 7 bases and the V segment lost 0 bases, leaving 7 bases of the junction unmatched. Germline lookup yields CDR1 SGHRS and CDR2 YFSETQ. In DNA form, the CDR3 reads TGCGCCAGCAGCTTGGGCACAGGGGGCAAGTCTGGCTACACCTTC. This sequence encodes CASSLGTGGKSGYTF. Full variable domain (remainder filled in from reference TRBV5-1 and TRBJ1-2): KAGVTQTPRYLIKTRGQQVTLSCSPISGHRSVSWYQQTPGQGLQFLFEYFSETQRNKGNFPGRFSGRQFSNSRSEMNVSTLELGDSALYLCASSLGTGGKSGYTFGSGTRLTVV.

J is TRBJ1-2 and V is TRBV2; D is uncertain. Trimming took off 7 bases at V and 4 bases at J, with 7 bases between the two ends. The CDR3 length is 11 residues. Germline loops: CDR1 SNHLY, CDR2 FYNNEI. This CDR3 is CASTEIYGYTF. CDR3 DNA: TGTGCCAGCACCGAGATCTATGGCTACACCTTC.

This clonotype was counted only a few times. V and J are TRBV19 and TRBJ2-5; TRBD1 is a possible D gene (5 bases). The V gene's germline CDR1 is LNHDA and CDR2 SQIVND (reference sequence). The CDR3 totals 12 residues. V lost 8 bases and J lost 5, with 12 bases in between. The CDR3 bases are TGTGCCAGTCAGGGTATTACGGAGACCCAGTACTTC. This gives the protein CASQGITETQYF.

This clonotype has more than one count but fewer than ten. The CDR3 reads CASSPDRLTNEKLFF. In DNA form, the CDR3 reads TGTGCCAGCAGCCCCGACAGACTTACTAATGAAAAACTGTTTTTT. The V and J genes are TRBV7-8 and TRBJ1-4, with D possibly TRBD1 on 5 matching bases. This CDR3 is built from 15 residues. The V gene lost 5 bases and the J gene lost 2 bases, with 12 bases spanning the gap. Looked up from germline, CDR1 is SGHVS and CDR2 is FQNEAQ.

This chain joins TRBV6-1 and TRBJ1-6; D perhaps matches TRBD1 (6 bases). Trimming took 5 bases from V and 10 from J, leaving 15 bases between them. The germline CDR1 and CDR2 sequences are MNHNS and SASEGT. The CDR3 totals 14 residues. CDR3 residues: CASSNTGSRSPLHF. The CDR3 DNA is TGTGCCAGCAGTAATACAGGGAGTCGATCACCCCTCCACTTT.

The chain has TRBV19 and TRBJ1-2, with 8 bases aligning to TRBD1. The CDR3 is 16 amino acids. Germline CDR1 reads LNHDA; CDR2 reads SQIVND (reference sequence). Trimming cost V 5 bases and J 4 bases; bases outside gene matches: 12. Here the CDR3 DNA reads TGTGCCAGTAGTCCCTCACCGGGACAGGATGTCTATGGCTACACCTTC. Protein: CASSPSPGQDVYGYTF.

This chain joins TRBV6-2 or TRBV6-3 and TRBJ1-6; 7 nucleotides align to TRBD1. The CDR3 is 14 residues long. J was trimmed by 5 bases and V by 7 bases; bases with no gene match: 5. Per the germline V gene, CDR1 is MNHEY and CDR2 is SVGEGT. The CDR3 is CASKAGGDNSPLHF. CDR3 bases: TGTGCCAGCAAAGCAGGGGGTGATAATTCACCCCTCCACTTT.

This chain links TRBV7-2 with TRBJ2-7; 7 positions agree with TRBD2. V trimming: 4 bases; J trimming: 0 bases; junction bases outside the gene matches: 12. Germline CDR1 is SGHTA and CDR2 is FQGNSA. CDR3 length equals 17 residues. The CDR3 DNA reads TGTGCCAGCAGCTCCACGGGGGGTGGACGAATCTCCTACGAGCAGTACTTC. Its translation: CASSSTGGGRISYEQYF.

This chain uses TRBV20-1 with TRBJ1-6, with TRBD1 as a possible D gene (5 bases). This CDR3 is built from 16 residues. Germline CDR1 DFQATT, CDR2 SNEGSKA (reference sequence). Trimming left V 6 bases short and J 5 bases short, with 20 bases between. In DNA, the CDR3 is TGCAGTGCCTCCCCCTCGGACACTATTCATAATTCACCCCTCCACTTT. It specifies CSASPSDTIHNSPLHF.

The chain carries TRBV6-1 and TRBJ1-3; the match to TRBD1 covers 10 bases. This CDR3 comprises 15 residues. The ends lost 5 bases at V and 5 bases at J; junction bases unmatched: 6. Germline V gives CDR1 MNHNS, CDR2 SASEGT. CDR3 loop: CASSLDRGERNTIYF. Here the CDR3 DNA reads TGTGCCAGCAGTCTGGACAGGGGGGAGAGAAACACCATATATTTT.

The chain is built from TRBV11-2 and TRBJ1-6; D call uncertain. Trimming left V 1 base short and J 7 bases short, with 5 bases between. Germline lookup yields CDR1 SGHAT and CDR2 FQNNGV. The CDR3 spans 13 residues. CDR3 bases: TGTGCCAGCAGCTTAGCCCTGAATTCACCCCTCCACTTT. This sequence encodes CASSLALNSPLHF.

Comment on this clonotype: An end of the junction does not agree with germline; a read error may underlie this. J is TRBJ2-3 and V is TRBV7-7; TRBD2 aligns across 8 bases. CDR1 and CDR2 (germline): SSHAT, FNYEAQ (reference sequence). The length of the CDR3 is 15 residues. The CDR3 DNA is TGTGCTAGCAGCTTAGGTAGCGGGGACACAGATACGCAGTATTTT. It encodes CASSLGSGDTDTQYF. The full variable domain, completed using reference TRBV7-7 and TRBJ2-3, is GAGVSQSPRYKVTKRGQDVTLRCDPISSHATLYWYQQALGQGPEFLTYFNYEAQPDKSGLPSDRFSAERPEGSISTLTIQRTEQRDSAMYRCASSLGSGDTDTQYFGPGTRLTVL.

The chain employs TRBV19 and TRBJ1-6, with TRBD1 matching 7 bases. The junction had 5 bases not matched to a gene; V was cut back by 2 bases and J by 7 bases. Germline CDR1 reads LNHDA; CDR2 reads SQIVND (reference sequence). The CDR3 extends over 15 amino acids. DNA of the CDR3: TGTGCCAGTAGTATAACGGGACAGCCAAATTCACCCCTCCACTTT. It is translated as CASSITGQPNSPLHF.

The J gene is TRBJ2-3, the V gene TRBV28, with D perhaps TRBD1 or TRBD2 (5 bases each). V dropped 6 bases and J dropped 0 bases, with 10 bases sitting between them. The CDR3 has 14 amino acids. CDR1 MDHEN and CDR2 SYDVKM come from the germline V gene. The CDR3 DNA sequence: TGTGCCAGCAGGCACCGGGACAGCACAGATACGCAGTATTTT. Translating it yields CASRHRDSTDTQYF.

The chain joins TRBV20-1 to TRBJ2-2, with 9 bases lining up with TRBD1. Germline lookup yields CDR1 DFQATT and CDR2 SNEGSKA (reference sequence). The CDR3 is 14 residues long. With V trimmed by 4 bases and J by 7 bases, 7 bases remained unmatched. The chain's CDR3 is CSANRDRDFGELFF. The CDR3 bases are TGCAGTGCTAACCGGGACAGGGACTTCGGGGAGCTGTTTTTT.

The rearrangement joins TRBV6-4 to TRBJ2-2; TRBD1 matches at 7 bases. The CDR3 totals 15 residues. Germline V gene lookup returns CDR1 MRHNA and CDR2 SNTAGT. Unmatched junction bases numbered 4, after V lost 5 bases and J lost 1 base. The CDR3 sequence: CASSRQGGNTGELFF. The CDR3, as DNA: TGTGCCAGCAGTCGACAGGGCGGGAACACCGGGGAGCTGTTTTTT.

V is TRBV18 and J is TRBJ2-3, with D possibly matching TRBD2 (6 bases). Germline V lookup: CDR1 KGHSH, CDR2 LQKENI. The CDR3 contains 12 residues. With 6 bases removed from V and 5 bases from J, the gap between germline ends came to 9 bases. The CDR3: CASSPGVDTQYF. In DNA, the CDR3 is TGTGCCAGCTCCCCGGGGGTAGATACGCAGTATTTT.

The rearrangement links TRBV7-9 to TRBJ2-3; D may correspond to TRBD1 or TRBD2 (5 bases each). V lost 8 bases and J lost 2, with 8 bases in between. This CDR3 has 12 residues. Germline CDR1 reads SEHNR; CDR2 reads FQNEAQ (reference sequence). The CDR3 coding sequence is TGTGCCAGCGTGGGGGACACAGATACGCAGTATTTT. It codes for CASVGDTDTQYF.

CDR3: CSARRTGNTEAFF. The CDR3 DNA reads as TGCAGTGCTAGACGGACAGGAAACACTGAAGCTTTCTTT. This chain joins TRBV20-1 and TRBJ1-1; 7 nucleotides align to TRBD1. From germline, CDR1 is DFQATT and CDR2 SNEGSKA (reference sequence). This CDR3 region has 13 residues. The ends lost 2 bases at V and 2 bases at J; junction bases unmatched: 2.